The clone carrying this TCR beta chain was seen repeatedly, ten times or more. V shed 4 bases and J shed 1 base, with 14 bases lying between them. The CDR3 extends over 15 amino acids. Germline V gene data show CDR1 as SGHKS and CDR2 as YYEKEE (reference sequence). The sample is drawn from a study of metastatic and nonmetastatic thyroid tumors. Study as a whole: Blood and tumor or nodule tissue repertoires from malignant and benign thyroid patients were compared.

The entire patient cohort was treatment-naive prior to thyroid surgery. Study processing details: Clinicopathological groups supplied CDR3 differences that were used to build a distant-metastasis classifier for papillary thyroid cancer. TCRdb re-called the PCR reads through MiXCR. These V and J calls originate from TCRdb's pipeline instead of the authors' own analysis. The sample has 40,000 to 50,000 clones, about 12% seen once. This receptor was obtained from a male donor with papillary thyroid cancer or a benign thyroid nodule (not recorded which). Some clones in this sample may be carry-over from other donors' samples. The rearrangement joins TRBV5-5 to TRBJ1-2; no clear D gene. The sequenced sample consisted of blood. Written as DNA, the CDR3 is TGTGCCAGCAGCCGGGGAGGATCGTTTAACTATGGCTACACCTTC. This gives the protein CASSRGGSFNYGYTF.